This TCR beta chain was profiled in a study of beta chain features in type 1 diabetes. Whole-study context: Cell yields, gender and age were similar in healthy donors and patients. Findings and limits, study-wide: Across all four CD4+ subsets, people with type 1 diabetes showed modestly shorter TCRB CDR3s.

Investigators reverse transcribed all isolated RNA, so they sequenced expressed TCRB transcripts. There were around 3.5 million reads on average in the naive, central memory and regulatory T cell samples. Assay: immunoSEQ multiplex PCR; the TCRdb copy retains only in-frame clones and omits some. Among 250,000 to 300,000 clones listed, roughly 25% were seen once. As to this clone: The antigen is unknown.

In all sorted populations, purity surpassed 98%. Trimming took 4 bases from V and 2 from J; bases not matched to a gene: 8. In germline, CDR1 is SGHRS, CDR2 YFSETQ. The CDR3 has 15 amino acids. The rearrangement joins TRBV5-1 to TRBJ2-5, with 7 positions matching TRBD1. Sequencing was performed on naive CD4+ T cells from blood. This TCR came from a woman in her thirties with type 1 diabetes. The CDR3 DNA sequence: TGCGCCAGCAGCCCCGGGACAGCTCCACAAGAGACCCAGTACTTC. Amino acid sequence: CASSPGTAPQETQYF.